This T cell receptor (beta chain) is from a study of brain metastases from non-small cell lung cancer. Study-level results: Expanded T-cell clones appeared in 50% to 80% of brain metastases over primaries. Metastases had sparse T cells but largely shared repertoires with primaries.

Clones were sequenced by immunoSEQ multiplex PCR, and TCRdb holds only the in-frame ones, with some missing. The table has roughly 3,800 clones, roughly 85% seen once. A note on this clone: Antigen specificity is unknown.

Germline loops: CDR1 SNHLY, CDR2 FYNNEI. The V and J ends lost 6 bases and 0 bases, in that order; junction bases with no gene match: 8. The CDR3 sequence is 17 residues long. J is TRBJ1-1 and V is TRBV2; TRBD1 matches 12 bases. Sequencing input: primary lung tumor tissue. This receptor was obtained from a donor aged 40 or older with non-small cell lung cancer. CDR3 nucleotides: TGTGCCAGCAGATACGGGACAGGGGGCGGGGTGAACACTGAAGCTTTCTTT. It codes for CASRYGTGGGVNTEAFF.